The clone carrying this TCR beta chain was recorded once. These data are taken from a study of blood T cell repertoires in COVID-19. Study in general: There were acute and convalescent COVID-19 samples, and they came from the United States, Italy and Spain. Nucleic acid was either cDNA or gDNA, and it came from T cells, B-cell-depleted T cells, or PBMCs.

The protocol was immunoSEQ multiplex PCR, while the TCRdb copy is restricted to in-frame clones and leaves out a portion. The table records some 120,000 clones, 75% to 85% of them present only once. The sequence derives from a human donor in a cohort sampled during active COVID-19. What was sequenced was peripheral blood.

The CDR3 DNA reads as TGTGCCAGTAGTGACACTGCGCTGAGCTCCTACGAGCAGTACTTC. This sequence encodes CASSDTALSSYEQYF. The chain combines TRBV19 with TRBJ2-7; the D is unclear. The CDR3 is made up of 15 amino acids. From germline, CDR1 is LNHDA and CDR2 SQIVND (reference sequence). Trimming left V 5 bases short and J 0 bases short, with 14 bases between.